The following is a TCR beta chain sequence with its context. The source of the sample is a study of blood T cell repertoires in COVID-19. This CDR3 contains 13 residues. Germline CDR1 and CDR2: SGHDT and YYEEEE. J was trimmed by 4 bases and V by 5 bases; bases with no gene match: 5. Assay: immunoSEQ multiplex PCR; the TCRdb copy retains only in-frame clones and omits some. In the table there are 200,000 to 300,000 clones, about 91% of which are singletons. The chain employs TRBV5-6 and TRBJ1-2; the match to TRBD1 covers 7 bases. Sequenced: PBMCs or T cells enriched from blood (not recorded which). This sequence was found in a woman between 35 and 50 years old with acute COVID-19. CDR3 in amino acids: CASSLTGLYGYTF. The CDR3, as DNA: TGTGCCAGCAGTTTGACAGGGCTCTATGGCTACACCTTC.